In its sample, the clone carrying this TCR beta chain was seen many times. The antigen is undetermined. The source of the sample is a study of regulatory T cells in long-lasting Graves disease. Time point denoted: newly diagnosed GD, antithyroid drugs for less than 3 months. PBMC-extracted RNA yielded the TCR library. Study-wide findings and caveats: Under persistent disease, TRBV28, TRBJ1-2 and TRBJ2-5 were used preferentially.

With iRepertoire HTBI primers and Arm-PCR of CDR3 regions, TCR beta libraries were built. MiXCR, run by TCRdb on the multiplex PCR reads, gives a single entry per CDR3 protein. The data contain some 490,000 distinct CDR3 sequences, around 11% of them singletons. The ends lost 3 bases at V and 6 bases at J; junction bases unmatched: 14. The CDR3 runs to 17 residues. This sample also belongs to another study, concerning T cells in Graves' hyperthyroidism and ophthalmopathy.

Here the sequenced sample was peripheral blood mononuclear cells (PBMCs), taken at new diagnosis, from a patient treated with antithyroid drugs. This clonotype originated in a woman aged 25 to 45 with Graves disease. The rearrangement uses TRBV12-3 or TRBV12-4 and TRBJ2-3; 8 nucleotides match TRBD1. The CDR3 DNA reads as TGTGCCAGCAGTTTGGGACAGGAAAATTTCTCAGGGGATACGCAGTATTTT. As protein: CASSLGQENFSGDTQYF.